What follows are 31 T cell receptor beta chains derived from one specimen sequenced in a study of radiotherapy plus CTLA-4 blockade in lung cancer. Produced via immunoSEQ multiplex PCR; TCRdb's table is partial and in-frame only. Of about 97,000 clones in the sample, approximately 74% are singletons; the top ten hold about 3%. The sequencing used peripheral blood, collected from a patient treated with radiotherapy plus ipilimumab. The receptors come from a human donor with non-small cell lung cancer who had a partial response to radiotherapy plus ipilimumab. Some clones in this sample may be carry-over from other donors' samples.

The chain couples TRBV2 to TRBJ1-4, with D tentatively TRBD1 (5 bases). Trimming took off 6 bases at V and 2 bases at J, with 16 bases between the two ends. The CDR3 consists of 16 residues. The germline V gene encodes CDR1 SNHLY and CDR2 FYNNEI. The CDR3 region has the DNA TGTGCCAGCAGGAAGGACACAGCAAATACTAATGAAAAACTGTTTTTT. It specifies CASRKDTANTNEKLFF.

The V gene is TRBV19, the J gene TRBJ2-7; 8 bases fit TRBD1. The germline CDR1 and CDR2 sequences are LNHDA and SQIVND (reference sequence). After removal of 3 bases from V and 7 bases from J, the junction contained 11 bases not matched to a gene. The CDR3 runs 15 residues. CDR3 amino acids: CASSIARGLLREQYF. The CDR3 coding sequence is TGTGCCAGTAGTATCGCCAGGGGGCTTTTAAGAGAGCAGTACTTC.

The chain uses TRBV19 and TRBJ2-1; 8 bases are shared with TRBD2. V shed 5 bases and J 0 bases; nucleotides not matched to a gene: 3. Germline values: CDR1 LNHDA, CDR2 SQIVND (reference sequence). The CDR3 runs 15 residues. DNA of the CDR3: TGTGCCAGTAGTCTAGCGGGTAGCTCCTACAATGAGCAGTTCTTC. This codes for CASSLAGSSYNEQFF.

J is TRBJ1-6 and V is TRBV2; TRBD1 aligns across 7 bases. The germline gives CDR1 SNHLY, CDR2 FYNNEI. The CDR3 has 15 amino acids. The ends lost 4 bases at V and 5 bases at J; junction bases unmatched: 5. CDR3 DNA: TGTGCCAGCAGTGTTCAGGGGGGTGATAATTCACCCCTCCACTTT. Protein: CASSVQGGDNSPLHF.

The V call is TRBV19, the J call TRBJ1-1; TRBD1 aligns across 8 bases. After removal of 5 bases from V and 7 bases from J, the junction contained 21 bases not matched to a gene. The germline CDR1 and CDR2 sequences are LNHDA and SQIVND (reference sequence). This CDR3 region has 18 residues. This CDR3 is CASSLQGAIGSQNGEAFF. As DNA, the CDR3 is TGTGCCAGTAGTCTTCAGGGGGCGATTGGGTCCCAAAACGGTGAAGCTTTCTTT.

This clone has a single count. V and J are TRBV19 and TRBJ1-6, with D possibly TRBD1 on 5 matching bases. Germline-derived CDR1 and CDR2 are LNHDA and SQIVND (reference sequence). V was trimmed by 6 bases and J by 10 bases, leaving 19 bases between them. The CDR3 has 15 residues. CDR3: CASRGLSPEGSPLHF. The CDR3 region has the DNA TGTGCCAGTAGGGGACTCTCCCCGGAAGGGTCACCCCTCCACTTT.

The CDR3 nucleotides read TGCGCCAGCAGCGGGGGACAGGGACACTACGAGCAGTACTTC. It encodes CASSGGQGHYEQYF. The chain carries TRBV4-1 and TRBJ2-5, with 9 bases matching TRBD1. The J call is in doubt because the DNA end fits TRBJ2-7 better. CDR3 size: 14 residues. The germline CDR1 and CDR2 sequences are MGHRA and YSYEKL.

The V and J genes are TRBV19 and TRBJ2-1, with TRBD1 matching over 10 bases. V dropped 6 bases and J dropped 5; count of bases not matched to a gene: 7. CDR3 length: 15 amino acids. Germline CDR1 reads LNHDA; CDR2 reads SQIVND (reference sequence). For the CDR3, the DNA is TGTGCCAGTAGCCTGGGACAGGGGAAACACAATGAGCAGTTCTTC. Its protein product is CASSLGQGKHNEQFF.

The genes are TRBV5-5 and TRBJ2-1; D not certain. Trimming shortened V by 0 bases and J by 8 bases, and 9 bases separated the two germline ends. This CDR3 has 13 residues. Germline V CDR1 and CDR2: SGHKS, YYEKEE (reference sequence). The CDR3 spells CASSLVGLDEQFF. CDR3 in DNA: TGTGCCAGCAGCTTGGTGGGCCTTGATGAGCAGTTCTTC.

The chain links TRBV6-5 to TRBJ2-1; 14 bases agree with TRBD2. V dropped 4 bases and J dropped 4; count of bases not matched to a gene: 3. The germline CDR1 and CDR2 sequences are MNHEY and SVGAGI. The CDR3 totals 16 residues. CDR3 bases: TGTGCCAGCAGTTTGACTAGCGGGGGGGTATACAATGAGCAGTTCTTC. Protein sequence: CASSLTSGGVYNEQFF.

Only a few counts were recorded for this clone. The chain has TRBV2 and TRBJ1-4, with 8 bases aligning to TRBD1. Germline-derived CDR1 and CDR2 are SNHLY and FYNNEI. V shed 6 bases and J 8 bases; nucleotides not matched to a gene: 8. The CDR3 totals 14 residues. The CDR3 DNA reads as TGTGCCAGCAGGTCGGACAGGGTTGTCGAAAAACTGTTTTTT. Translating gives CASRSDRVVEKLFF.

The V and J genes are TRBV19 and TRBJ1-3, with 8 nucleotides matching TRBD1. V lost 9 bases to trimming and J lost 2 bases; unmatched junction nucleotides: 12. The CDR3 runs to 16 residues. Germline V gene lookup returns CDR1 LNHDA and CDR2 SQIVND (reference sequence). The CDR3 loop reads CASADDRGRTGNTIYF. The CDR3 DNA follows: TGTGCCAGCGCCGACGACAGGGGAAGAACTGGAAACACCATATATTTT.

The chain has TRBV4-2 and TRBJ1-3; weak D call: TRBD1 (6 bases). V was shortened by 1 base and J by 4 bases, with 11 bases between the two germline ends. Germline-derived CDR1 and CDR2 are LGHNA and YNFKEQ. The CDR3 runs to 15 residues. In DNA form, the CDR3 reads TGTGCCAGCAGCCAAGTTGTGGGGGCAGGAAACACCATATATTTT. Translating it yields CASSQVVGAGNTIYF.

The rearrangement uses TRBV30 and TRBJ2-2, with 7 bases fitting TRBD1. The germline CDR1 and CDR2 sequences are GTSNPN and SVGIG (reference sequence). V was clipped by 3 bases and J by 1 base; unmatched bases: 8. CDR3 size: 16 residues. CDR3 DNA: TGTGCCTGGAGAAGAGACAGGGTCCTGAACACCGGGGAGCTGTTTTTT. Translation gives CAWRRDRVLNTGELFF.

This chain links TRBV6-5 with TRBJ2-5; the D gene is possibly TRBD1 (6 bases). V gave up 10 bases and J gave up 4 bases, with 13 bases separating them. The length of the CDR3 is 12 residues. Germline CDR1 is MNHEY and CDR2 is SVGAGI. The CDR3 sequence: CAIGTTPETQYF. CDR3 DNA: TGTGCCATCGGGACAACCCCAGAGACCCAGTACTTC.

This clone was detected only a few times. The chain is built from TRBV5-6 and TRBJ1-1; TRBD1 is a possible D gene (6 bases). Germline V gene sequence: CDR1 SGHDT, CDR2 YYEEEE. The CDR3 loop spans 15 amino acids. Between the trimmed V and J ends, which lost 3 bases and 4 bases, there was a span of 16 bases. Here the CDR3 DNA reads TGTGCCAGCAGCTGGGGGCCGGCAGGAGGCACTGAAGCTTTCTTT. It specifies CASSWGPAGGTEAFF.

The rearrangement uses TRBV28 and TRBJ2-6, with 8 bases that match TRBD1. The ends lost 3 bases at V and 0 bases at J; junction bases unmatched: 10. This CDR3 comprises 19 residues. Germline CDR1 is MDHEN and CDR2 is SYDVKM. CDR3: CASSFPGQGLSSGANVLTF. In DNA form, the CDR3 reads TGTGCCAGCAGTTTCCCCGGACAGGGATTAAGCTCTGGGGCCAACGTCCTGACTTTC.

This chain uses TRBV27 with TRBJ1-2, with D unresolved. CDR1 is MNHEY and CDR2 is SMNVEV in the germline V gene (reference sequence). The CDR3 length is 13 residues. Trimming removed 4 bases at V and 5 bases at J, with 11 bases between. The CDR3 sequence: CASSSGISYGYTF. The DNA for the CDR3 is TGTGCCAGCAGTTCAGGCATCTCTTATGGCTACACCTTC.

In this sample, this clone turned up a few times. J is TRBJ2-3 and V is TRBV13; 10 bases align to TRBD2. Germline V CDR1 and CDR2: PRHDT, FYEKMQ (reference sequence). V trimming: 4 bases; J trimming: 0 bases; junction bases outside the gene matches: 4. This CDR3 spans 16 amino acids. The chain's CDR3 is CASSSWTSGSTDTQYF. The CDR3, as DNA: TGTGCCAGCAGCTCCTGGACTAGCGGTAGCACAGATACGCAGTATTTT.

Only a few counts were recorded for this clone. The J gene is TRBJ2-7, the V gene TRBV5-8; 8 nucleotides match TRBD1. The CDR3 totals 14 residues. V lost 5 bases and J lost 2; bases outside the gene matches: 6. Germline CDR1 SGHTS, CDR2 YDEGEE. The CDR3 spells CASRPRTGPYEQYF. CDR3 DNA sequence: TGTGCCAGCAGACCTAGGACAGGGCCCTACGAGCAGTACTTC.

The genes are TRBV9 and TRBJ2-1, with TRBD1 as a possible D gene (6 bases). CDR3 length equals 15 residues. V lost 0 bases to trimming and J lost 1 base, with 8 bases between them. Germline CDR1 SGDLS, CDR2 YYNGEE. Written as DNA, the CDR3 is TGTGCCAGCAGCGTAGGGGGGCTTTCCTACAATGAGCAGTTCTTC. Translating it yields CASSVGGLSYNEQFF.

The chain uses TRBV19 and TRBJ1-2; TRBD1 is a possible D gene (5 bases). This CDR3 region has 15 residues. CDR1 LNHDA and CDR2 SQIVND come from the germline V gene (reference sequence). V lost 1 base to trimming and J lost 6 bases, with 15 bases between them. In DNA, the CDR3 is TGTGCCAGTAGTATAGGAGGCAGGGCGAGGAATGGCTACACCTTC. This gives the protein CASSIGGRARNGYTF.

The chain has TRBV19 and TRBJ2-4; TRBD1 aligns across 9 bases. CDR1 LNHDA and CDR2 SQIVND come from the germline V gene (reference sequence). This CDR3 has 13 residues. V shed 5 bases, J shed 5 bases, and the junction held 1 base outside the gene matches. CDR3 bases: TGTGCCAGTAGTCGACAGGGGGAAAACATTCAGTACTTC. Its protein product is CASSRQGENIQYF.

V is TRBV6-1 and J is TRBJ1-2; D not certain. The V gene's germline CDR1 is MNHNS and CDR2 SASEGT. V was clipped by 4 bases and J by 0 bases, with 9 bases between them. The CDR3 consists of 14 residues. In DNA form, the CDR3 reads TGTGCCAGCAGTGGCGGGGTAACTAACTATGGCTACACCTTC. Amino acid sequence: CASSGGVTNYGYTF.

V and J are TRBV30 and TRBJ1-3; no clear D. CDR3 length: 17 residues. Trimming removed 1 base from V and 1 base from J, with 17 bases in between. Looked up from germline, CDR1 is GTSNPN and CDR2 is SVGIG (reference sequence). CDR3 amino acids: CAWSARREYDSGNTIYF. The CDR3 bases are TGTGCCTGGAGTGCACGCCGGGAGTACGATTCTGGAAACACCATATATTTT.

The DNA for the CDR3 is TGTGCCAGCAGCTCGGGACAGGGACGAGAAAAACTGTTTTTT. It is translated as CASSSGQGREKLFF. V and J are TRBV7-9 and TRBJ1-4; 9 positions agree with TRBD1. This CDR3 contains 14 residues. Germline V gene lookup returns CDR1 SEHNR and CDR2 FQNEAQ (reference sequence). V lost 4 bases and J lost 8; bases outside the gene matches: 5.

This clone was seen a few times. The chain links TRBV5-4 to TRBJ2-7; D call uncertain. This CDR3 region has 15 residues. V was shortened by 2 bases and J by 0 bases, with 12 bases between the two germline ends. CDR1 is SGHNT, CDR2 YYREEE, per germline (reference sequence). CDR3 residues: CASSLSPGGSYEQYF. The CDR3 coding sequence is TGTGCCAGCAGCTTATCCCCTGGCGGCTCCTACGAGCAGTACTTC.

The chain has TRBV5-1 and TRBJ2-3, with 10 positions matching TRBD2. This CDR3 region has 14 residues. V dropped 3 bases and J dropped 3; count of bases not matched to a gene: 1. Germline lookup yields CDR1 SGHRS and CDR2 YFSETQ. The CDR3 DNA is TGCGCCAGCAGCTCACTAGCGGGGACAGATACGCAGTATTTT. Its translation: CASSSLAGTDTQYF.

CDR3 in DNA: TGTGCCAGTAAACCGTCCGGAGGCAACAATCAGCCCCAGCATTTT. Residues: CASKPSGGNNQPQHF. This sequence joins TRBV19 and TRBJ1-5; D uncertain. Looked up from germline, CDR1 is LNHDA and CDR2 is SQIVND (reference sequence). The CDR3 loop spans 15 amino acids. Trimming removed 7 bases from V and 3 bases from J, with 16 bases in between.

The rearrangement joins TRBV7-2 to TRBJ1-6, with TRBD1 as a possible D gene (5 bases). CDR1 and CDR2 (germline): SGHTA, FQGNSA. The CDR3 loop spans 14 amino acids. The V gene lost 5 bases and the J gene lost 5 bases, with 10 bases spanning the gap. In nucleotides, the CDR3 is TGTGCCAGCAGCCCCGGGACTGATAATTCACCCCTCCACTTT. Its translation: CASSPGTDNSPLHF.

Only a few counts were recorded for this clone. The V gene is TRBV7-2, the J gene TRBJ1-2; tentative D call: TRBD1 (6 bases). Trimming removed 4 bases from V and 5 bases from J, with 17 bases in between. This CDR3 contains 15 residues. Germline V CDR1 and CDR2: SGHTA, FQGNSA. CDR3 region: CASSSPNRGGYGYTF. The CDR3 nucleotides read TGTGCCAGCAGCTCCCCTAACAGAGGGGGATATGGCTACACCTTC. The whole variable domain, remainder taken from reference TRBV7-2 and TRBJ1-2, is GAGVSQSPSNKVTEKGKDVELRCDPISGHTALYWYRQSLGQGLEFLIYFQGNSAPDKSGLPSDRFSAERTGGSVSTLTIQRTQQEDSAVYLCASSSPNRGGYGYTFGSGTRLTVV.